Below, 9 T cell receptor beta chains from the same sample are listed, as sequenced in a study of T cell repertoires in cytomegalovirus infection. One entry per CDR3 protein, called by TCRdb with MiXCR from the reads. The data contain approximately 500,000 distinct CDR3 sequences, more than 15% of them singletons. Sequenced sample: CD8+ T cells from PBMCs. Every receptor here comes from a human donor in good health (CMV status not recorded). Some clones in this sample may be carry-over from other donors' samples.

There are a few counts of this clonotype. The rearrangement joins TRBV29-1 to TRBJ2-7, with D perhaps TRBD2 (7 bases). This CDR3 has 14 amino acids. V was trimmed by 6 bases and J by 3 bases, leaving 18 bases between them. The germline CDR1 and CDR2 sequences are SQVTM and ANQGSEA. Here the CDR3 reads CSVQGGGRSYEQYF. The DNA for the CDR3 is TGCAGCGTCCAAGGGGGGGGGCGTAGCTACGAGCAGTACTTC.

This clonotype was observed many times. The rearrangement joins TRBV10-3 to TRBJ2-7; 13 bases are shared with TRBD2. The CDR3 is 14 amino acids. J lost 7 bases, V lost 3 bases, and 3 bases had no gene match. Germline CDR1 is ENHRY and CDR2 is SYGVKD. DNA of the CDR3: TGTGCCATCAGTGAACTAGCGGGAGGGCAGGAGCAGTACTTC. It codes for CAISELAGGQEQYF.

Worth noting for this clonotype: An end of the junction differs from the germline gene, which may be a read error. The chain joins TRBV14 to TRBJ1-3; D remains ambiguous. There are 12 residues in the CDR3. Germline V lookup: CDR1 SGHDN, CDR2 FVKESK. Written as DNA, the CDR3 is TGTGCCAGCAGCCAAGATCTGTTTGGGATTTTTTTT. Translated, it gives CASSQDLFGIFF.

The count of this clonotype is one. One junction end does not reproduce the germline sequence, and a read error may be involved. This chain links TRBV29-1 with TRBJ1-1; D is unclear. The CDR3 extends over 12 amino acids. Germline loops: CDR1 SQVTM, CDR2 ANQGSEA. The CDR3 DNA follows: TGCAGCGTTGTACGGCTGAACACTGAAGCTTCCTTT. Amino acids: CSVVRLNTEASF.

In its sample, this clonotype was seen many times. The CDR3 is CASSGQGSQPQHF. The CDR3 bases are TGTGCCAGCAGTGGACAGGGAAGTCAGCCCCAGCATTTT. The V and J genes are TRBV6-1 and TRBJ1-5; 7 bases are shared with TRBD1. CDR3 size: 13 residues. Germline V gives CDR1 MNHNS, CDR2 SASEGT. V was clipped by 4 bases and J by 6 bases; unmatched bases: 3.

This clonotype was detected a few times. The CDR3: CASSLLASYEQYF. The CDR3 DNA follows: TGTGCCAGCAGTTTACTGGCCAGCTACGAGCAGTACTTC. The chain employs TRBV27 and TRBJ2-7; no clear D. From germline, CDR1 is MNHEY and CDR2 SMNVEV (reference sequence). The CDR3 covers 13 residues. V was cut by 2 bases and J by 3 bases, with 8 bases left in between.

Details on this clonotype: This may stem from a read error, because a much larger clone lies one nucleotide away. This chain uses TRBV5-6 with TRBJ1-2, with no clear D. The CDR3 loop spans 12 amino acids. Germline loops: CDR1 SGHDT, CDR2 YYEEEE. V lost 5 bases and J lost 7, with 12 bases in between. This chain's CDR3 is CASSIGLGGYTF. As DNA, the CDR3 is TGTGCCAGCAGTATTGGGCTAGGTGGCTACACCTTC.

The chain combines TRBV5-6 with TRBJ1-2, with 9 bases aligning to TRBD1. This CDR3 region has 16 residues. The V segment lost 4 bases and the J segment 3 bases; nucleotides outside the gene matches: 10. Per the germline V gene, CDR1 is SGHDT and CDR2 is YYEEEE. Written as DNA, the CDR3 is TGTGCCAGCAGCCTAGATCCTTGGACAGGGGACTATGGCTACACCTTC. Its translation: CASSLDPWTGDYGYTF.

This clonotype was picked up many times. This sequence joins TRBV6-5 and TRBJ1-2; 9 bases map to TRBD1. Trimming at V came to 0 bases and at J to 2 bases, leaving 7 bases not matched to a gene. Germline loops: CDR1 MNHEY, CDR2 SVGAGI. This CDR3 is 17 amino acids long. CDR3 coding DNA: TGTGCCAGCAGTTACTCCCTTACAGGGGGCCGGAACTATGGCTACACCTTC. It specifies CASSYSLTGGRNYGYTF.